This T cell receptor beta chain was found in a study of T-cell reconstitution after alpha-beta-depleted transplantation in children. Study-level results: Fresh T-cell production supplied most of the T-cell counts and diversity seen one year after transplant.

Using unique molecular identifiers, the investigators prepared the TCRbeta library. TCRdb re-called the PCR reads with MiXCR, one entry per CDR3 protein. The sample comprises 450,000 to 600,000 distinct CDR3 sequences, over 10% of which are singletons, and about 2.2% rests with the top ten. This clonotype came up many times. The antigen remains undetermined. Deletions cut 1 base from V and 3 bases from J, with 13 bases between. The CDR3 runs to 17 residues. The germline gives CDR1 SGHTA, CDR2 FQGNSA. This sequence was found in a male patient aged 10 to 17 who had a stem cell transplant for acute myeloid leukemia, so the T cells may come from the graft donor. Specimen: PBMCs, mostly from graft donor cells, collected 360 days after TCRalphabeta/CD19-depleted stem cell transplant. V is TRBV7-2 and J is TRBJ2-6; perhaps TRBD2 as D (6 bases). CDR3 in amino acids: CASSLGAGTGGANVLTF. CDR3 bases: TGTGCCAGCAGCTTAGGCGCAGGGACTGGTGGGGCCAACGTCCTGACTTTC.